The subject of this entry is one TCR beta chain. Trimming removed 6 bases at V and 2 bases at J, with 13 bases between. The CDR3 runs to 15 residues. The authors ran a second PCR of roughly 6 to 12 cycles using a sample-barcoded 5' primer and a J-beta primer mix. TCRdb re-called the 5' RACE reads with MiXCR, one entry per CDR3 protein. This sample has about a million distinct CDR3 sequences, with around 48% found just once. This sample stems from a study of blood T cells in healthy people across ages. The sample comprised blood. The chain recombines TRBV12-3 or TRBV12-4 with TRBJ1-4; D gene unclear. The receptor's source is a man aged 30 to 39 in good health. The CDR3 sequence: CASSPLQRTNEKLFF. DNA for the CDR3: TGTGCCAGCAGCCCGTTACAGAGGACTAATGAAAAACTGTTTTTT.